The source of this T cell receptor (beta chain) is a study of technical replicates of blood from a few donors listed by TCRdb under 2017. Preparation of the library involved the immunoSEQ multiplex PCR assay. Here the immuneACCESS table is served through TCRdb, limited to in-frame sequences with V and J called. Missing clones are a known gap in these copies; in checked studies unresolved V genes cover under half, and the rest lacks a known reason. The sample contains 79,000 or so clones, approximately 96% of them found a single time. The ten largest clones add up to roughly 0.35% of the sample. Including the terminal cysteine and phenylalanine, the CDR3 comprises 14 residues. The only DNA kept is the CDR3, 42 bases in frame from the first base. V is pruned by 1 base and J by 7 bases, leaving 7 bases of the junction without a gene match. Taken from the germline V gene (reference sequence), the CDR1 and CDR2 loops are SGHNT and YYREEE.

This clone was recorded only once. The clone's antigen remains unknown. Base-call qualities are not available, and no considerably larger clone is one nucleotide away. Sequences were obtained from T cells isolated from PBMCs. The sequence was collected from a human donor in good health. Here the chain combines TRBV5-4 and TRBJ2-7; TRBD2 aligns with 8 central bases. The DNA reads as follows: TGTGCCAGCAGCTTGAGAGCGGGAGTGGGAGAGCAGTACTTC. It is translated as CASSLRAGVGEQYF.